This TCR beta chain was retrieved from a study of graft-versus-host responses after intestinal transplantation. Whole-study results and caveats: Within the allografts of patients who had graft-donor T cell macrochimerism, graft-versus-host to host-versus-graft clonal ratios were high.

Repertoires were generated with immunoSEQ multiplex PCR, while TCRdb's copy carries only in-frame clones and drops some. The repertoire holds about 14,000 clones, with approximately 36% as singletons. Around 200,000 CFSE-labeled responder cells were plated with around 200,000 irradiated, violet-dye-labeled stimulator cells. This clone showed up just a few times. The specimen was alloreactive CD8+ T cells from a mixed lymphocyte reaction culture, collected before intestinal transplant. Subset of the sample: CFSE-low proliferating T cells sorted from approximately 6-day pre-transplant mixed lymphocyte reaction (GvH or HvG direction). The sequence derives from a human patient who received an intestinal transplant.

The CDR3 sequence is CASSQDAGGTEAFF. The DNA for the CDR3 is TGCGCCAGCAGCCAAGACGCAGGGGGCACTGAAGCTTTCTTT. The chain couples TRBV4-1 to TRBJ1-1, with 7 bases fitting TRBD1. The CDR3 spans 14 residues. The V gene end was trimmed by 0 bases and the J gene end by 4 bases; junction bases not matched to a gene: 2. Germline lookup yields CDR1 MGHRA and CDR2 YSYEKL.